Following are 4 T cell receptor beta chains from one sample sequenced in a study of T cells in Graves' hyperthyroidism and ophthalmopathy. The source material, RNA transcripts, was used to amplify TCR beta CDR3 regions. HTBI primers were employed in a first-round RT-PCR of the TCR CDR3. TCRdb reprocessed the multiplex PCR reads via MiXCR and lists one record per CDR3 protein. The repertoire holds fewer than 800,000 distinct CDR3 sequences, with approximately 16% as singletons. Material for sequencing was blood. Receptor source: a man aged 18 to 30 with Graves' hyperthyroidism.

This clonotype has only a few counts. The chain's CDR3 is CSAGTSGRAPETQYF. The CDR3 nucleotides are TGCAGCGCCGGGACTAGCGGGAGGGCCCCCGAGACCCAGTACTTC. The chain employs TRBV29-1 and TRBJ2-5; 16 positions match TRBD2. V lost 7 bases, J lost 5 bases, and 7 bases stayed unmatched. Looked up from germline, CDR1 is SQVTM and CDR2 is ANQGSEA. This CDR3 is built from 15 residues. Complete variable domain (other parts from reference TRBV29-1 and TRBJ2-5): SAVISQKPSRDICQRGTSLTIQCQVDSQVTMMFWYRQQPGQSLTLIATANQGSEATYESGFVIDKFPISRPNLTFSTLTVSNMSPEDSSIYLCSAGTSGRAPETQYFGPGTRLLVL.

A word on this clonotype: Since a much larger clone is just one base distant, this may be a read error. The chain couples TRBV27 to TRBJ1-1; D is perhaps TRBD1 (6 bases). V was pared by 4 bases and J by 1 base, with 10 bases between. Per the germline V gene, CDR1 is MNHEY and CDR2 is SMNVEV (reference sequence). The CDR3 consists of 14 residues. DNA of the CDR3: TGTGCCAGCAGTTACAGGGTCGCGAACACTGAAGCTTTCTTT. This encodes CASSYRVANTEAFF.

This chain uses TRBV7-8 with TRBJ2-7, with TRBD1 identical over 10 bases. The CDR3 has 16 amino acids. Germline CDR1 and CDR2: SGHVS and FQNEAQ. The ends lost 5 bases at V and 4 bases at J; junction bases unmatched: 11. CDR3 loop: CASSPVKGQGSYEQYF. CDR3 DNA sequence: TGTGCCAGCAGCCCTGTCAAGGGACAGGGGAGTTACGAGCAGTACTTC.

This chain joins TRBV3-1 and TRBJ2-2; D unclear. Germline lookup yields CDR1 LGHDT and CDR2 YNNKEL (reference sequence). Trimming took off 2 bases at V and 2 bases at J, with 3 bases between the two ends. This CDR3 has 13 amino acids. The CDR3 nucleotides read TGTGCCAGCAGCCAATTTAACACCGGGGAGCTGTTTTTT. Encoded protein: CASSQFNTGELFF.